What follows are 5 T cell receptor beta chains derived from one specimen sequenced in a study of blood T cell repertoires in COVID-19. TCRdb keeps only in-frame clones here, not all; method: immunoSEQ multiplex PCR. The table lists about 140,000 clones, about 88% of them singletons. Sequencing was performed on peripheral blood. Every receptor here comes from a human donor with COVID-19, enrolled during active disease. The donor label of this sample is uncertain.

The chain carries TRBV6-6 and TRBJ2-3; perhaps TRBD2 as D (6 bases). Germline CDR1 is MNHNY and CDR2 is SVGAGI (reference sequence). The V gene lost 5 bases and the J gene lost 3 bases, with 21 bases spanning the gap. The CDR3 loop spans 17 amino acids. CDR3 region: CASSHGTEGFLTDTQYF. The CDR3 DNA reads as TGTGCCAGCAGTCATGGGACGGAGGGTTTTTTGACAGATACGCAGTATTTT.

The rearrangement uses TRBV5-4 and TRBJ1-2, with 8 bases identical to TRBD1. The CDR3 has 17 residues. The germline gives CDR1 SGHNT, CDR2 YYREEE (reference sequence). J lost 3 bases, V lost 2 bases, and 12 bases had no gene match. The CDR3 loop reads CASSLNRGARGHYGYTF. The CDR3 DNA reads TGTGCCAGCAGCTTAAACAGGGGGGCAAGAGGCCACTATGGCTACACCTTC.

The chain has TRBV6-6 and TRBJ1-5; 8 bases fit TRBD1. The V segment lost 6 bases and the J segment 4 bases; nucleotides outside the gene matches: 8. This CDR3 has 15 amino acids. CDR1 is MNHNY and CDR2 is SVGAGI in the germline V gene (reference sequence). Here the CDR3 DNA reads TGTGCCAGCAGACCGACAGGGGAGAGGAATCAGCCCCAGCATTTT. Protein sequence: CASRPTGERNQPQHF.

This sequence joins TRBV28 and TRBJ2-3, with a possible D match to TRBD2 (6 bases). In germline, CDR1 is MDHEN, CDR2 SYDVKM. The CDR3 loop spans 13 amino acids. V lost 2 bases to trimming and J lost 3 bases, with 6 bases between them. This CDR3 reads CASSLRGTDTQYF. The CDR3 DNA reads TGTGCCAGCAGTTTACGGGGGACAGATACGCAGTATTTT.

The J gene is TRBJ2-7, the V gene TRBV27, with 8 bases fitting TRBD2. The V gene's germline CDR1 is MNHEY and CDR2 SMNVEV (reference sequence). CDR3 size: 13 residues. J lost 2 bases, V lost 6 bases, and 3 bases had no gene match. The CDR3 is CASSIAGTYEQYF. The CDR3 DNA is TGTGCCAGCAGCATAGCGGGAACCTACGAGCAGTACTTC.